Each of the 7 T cell receptor beta chains below was sequenced from the same sample in a study of T cell repertoires in cytomegalovirus infection. TCRdb called the reads again in MiXCR, with one record for every CDR3 protein. The sample shows over 300,000 distinct CDR3 sequences, more than 9% of them seen only once. What was sequenced was PBMCs. The receptors were gathered from a human donor in good health (CMV status not recorded). Some clones in this sample may be carry-over from other donors' samples.

The rearrangement joins TRBV7-9 to TRBJ1-2; D remains unclear. CDR3 length equals 12 residues. V lost 5 bases and J lost 6, with 10 bases in between. The germline CDR1 and CDR2 sequences are SEHNR and FQNEAQ (reference sequence). The CDR3 region is CASSPALDGYTF. CDR3 DNA: TGTGCCAGCAGCCCCGCCTTGGATGGCTACACCTTC.

This clonotype was counted only a few times. The V gene is TRBV4-3, the J gene TRBJ1-1; D unclear. V lost 1 base, J lost 6 bases, and 9 bases lay in between. CDR3 length equals 13 residues. CDR1 is LGHNA and CDR2 is YSLEER in the germline V gene. CDR3 bases: TGCGCCAGCAGCCAAGCTTCATATTCTGAAGCTTTCTTT. It translates to CASSQASYSEAFF.

This clonotype was recorded a few times. J is TRBJ1-6 and V is TRBV6-2 or TRBV6-3; unclear D gene. CDR1 is MNHEY, CDR2 SVGEGT, per germline. The CDR3 is made up of 13 amino acids. The germline V and J ends were trimmed by 4 bases and 8 bases, with 9 bases remaining between them. In DNA, the CDR3 is TGTGCCAGCAGTTGGGTTACCGATTCACCCCTCCACTTT. Encoded protein: CASSWVTDSPLHF.

This clonotype was seen repeatedly, ten times or more. This chain links TRBV29-1 with TRBJ2-5; 8 bases are a match to TRBD1. V lost 7 bases and J lost 5; bases outside the gene matches: 9. CDR3 length: 13 residues. Germline V gene sequence: CDR1 SQVTM, CDR2 ANQGSEA. Written as DNA, the CDR3 is TGCAGCGCCGAAGGCAGGGGGCGGGAGACCCAGTACTTC. The encoded protein is CSAEGRGRETQYF.

In its sample, this clonotype was seen many times. V is TRBV7-2 and J is TRBJ2-1, with 8 positions matching TRBD2. The CDR3 is 16 residues long. The germline gives CDR1 SGHTA, CDR2 FQGNSA. V was clipped by 0 bases and J by 2 bases; unmatched bases: 3. The CDR3 region has the DNA TGTGCCAGCAGCTTAGCGCGGGGGGCGGCCTACAATGAGCAGTTCTTC. Protein product: CASSLARGAAYNEQFF.

The sample holds many counts of this clonotype. The chain links TRBV7-2 to TRBJ1-3; D is unclear. The CDR3 is 13 residues long. Germline V lookup: CDR1 SGHTA, CDR2 FQGNSA. Trimming took 5 bases from V and 9 from J, leaving 14 bases between them. CDR3 loop: CASSPPRRSTIYF. The CDR3 region has the DNA TGTGCCAGCAGCCCCCCGAGGCGGAGCACCATATATTTT.

This clonotype has more than one count but fewer than ten. The junction differs from germline at one of its ends, possibly a read error. J is TRBJ1-2 and V is TRBV7-9; D ambiguous. Per germline, CDR1 SEHNR and CDR2 FQNEAQ (reference sequence). The CDR3 is 12 amino acids. The CDR3 here is CASTLTEYGYTF. The CDR3 DNA reads TGTGCCAGCACCTTAACCGAGTATGGCTACACCTTC. The whole variable domain, filled in from reference TRBV7-9 and TRBJ1-2, reads DTGVSQNPRHKITKRGQNVTFRCDPISEHNRLYWYRQTLGQGPEFLTYFQNEAQLEKSRLLSDRFSAERPKGSFSTLEIQRTEQGDSAMYLCASTLTEYGYTFGSGTRLTVV.